What follows describes a single T cell receptor (beta chain). Its antigen is not known. This entry comes from a study of T cell responses to AZD1222 COVID-19 vaccine. Broader study findings: Compared with day 0, the breadth and depth of the Spike-specific TCR repertoire rose significantly after two doses of AZD1222.

This CDR3 is 18 amino acids long. This table comes from immunoSEQ multiplex PCR, and its TCRdb copy is limited to in-frame clones, with some not included. Seen here are more than 120,000 clones, more than 70% observed once, and the top ten hold roughly 1.7%. The receptor comes from an adult who received the AZD1222 COVID-19 vaccine. The material was peripheral blood, obtained 28 days after the second AZD1222 dose. The genes are TRBV12-2 and TRBJ2-2; the D call of TRBD2 is as the table states it, not checked on the DNA. TRBV12-2 is tagged as a pseudogene. CDR3 region: CASRLGRLLGRDTGELFF. The CDR3 DNA reads TGTGCAAGTCGCTTAGGCCGCCTACTTGGGCGGGACACCGGGGAGCTGTTTTTT.